A single sample gave rise to the 12 T cell receptor beta chains below, sequenced in a study of T cells after yellow fever vaccination. Using its own MiXCR run on the 5' RACE reads, TCRdb lists one record per CDR3 protein. The profile covers 550,000 or so distinct CDR3 sequences, with 15% to 20% appearing a single time and 13% to 15% taken by the ten largest. This specimen consisted of PBMCs, obtained 15 days after the yellow fever booster vaccination. The source of these receptors is a man aged 25 to 40 who received the YFV17D yellow fever vaccine.

The table lists this clonotype with a few counts. The genes are TRBV6-2 or TRBV6-3 and TRBJ2-5; D unclear. The CDR3 has 11 amino acids. Germline V gene lookup returns CDR1 MNHEY and CDR2 SVGEGT. The germline V and J ends were trimmed by 8 bases and 5 bases, with 9 bases remaining between them. This chain's CDR3 is CASLQGETQYF. The CDR3 DNA follows: TGTGCCAGCCTCCAAGGGGAGACCCAGTACTTC.

This chain links TRBV29-1 with TRBJ1-4; D perhaps matches TRBD1 (5 bases). Between the trimmed V and J ends, which lost 3 bases and 8 bases, there was a span of 13 bases. CDR1 SQVTM and CDR2 ANQGSEA come from the germline V gene. The CDR3 extends over 13 amino acids. This chain's CDR3 is CSVEELAGEKLFF. In DNA, the CDR3 is TGCAGCGTTGAGGAGCTCGCAGGGGAAAAACTGTTTTTT.

This rearrangement joins TRBV11-2 to TRBJ1-1; D possibly corresponds to TRBD1 (6 bases). Germline V lookup: CDR1 SGHAT, CDR2 FQNNGV. The CDR3 is 15 residues long. V shed 2 bases and J shed 3 bases, with 13 bases lying between them. CDR3 loop: CASSLSRAGDTEAFF. The DNA of the CDR3 is TGTGCCAGCAGCTTATCCCGGGCAGGGGACACTGAAGCTTTCTTT.

The chain is built from TRBV12-3 or TRBV12-4 and TRBJ2-1; possibly TRBD2 for D (5 bases). V lost 7 bases, J lost 4 bases, and 20 bases lay in between. CDR3 length: 16 amino acids. For the CDR3, the DNA is TGTGCCAGCACCCCCGGACTCCCCTCCTTTTACAATGAGCAGTTCTTC. Its translation is CASTPGLPSFYNEQFF.

This clonotype was counted between two and nine times. V usage is TRBV11-2 and J usage is TRBJ2-1, with 7 bases that match TRBD1. The CDR3 runs 15 residues. Trimming cost V 4 bases and J 0 bases; bases outside gene matches: 3. Germline V gives CDR1 SGHAT, CDR2 FQNNGV. CDR3 sequence (DNA): TGTGCCAGCAGCTCGGGACAGAGCTCCTACAATGAGCAGTTCTTC. Translating gives CASSSGQSSYNEQFF. Variable domain in full (rest from reference TRBV11-2 and TRBJ2-1): EAGVAQSPRYKIIEKRQSVAFWCNPISGHATLYWYQQILGQGPKLLIQFQNNGVVDDSQLPKDRFSAERLKGVDSTLKIQPAKLEDSAVYLCASSSGQSSYNEQFFGPGTRLTVL.

The rearrangement joins TRBV28 to TRBJ1-5; possibly TRBD1 for D (5 bases). This CDR3 spans 13 amino acids. Germline V CDR1 and CDR2: MDHEN, SYDVKM. The V end lost 6 bases, the J end lost 7 bases, and 13 bases lay between the germline ends. The chain's CDR3 is CASRPTAGQPQHF. As DNA, the CDR3 is TGTGCCAGCAGACCGACAGCGGGCCAGCCCCAGCATTTT.

The rearrangement joins TRBV10-3 to TRBJ2-1, with TRBD1 identical over 7 bases. V lost 4 bases and J lost 8; bases outside the gene matches: 5. The CDR3 runs to 13 residues. Germline lookup yields CDR1 ENHRY and CDR2 SYGVKD. The CDR3 reads CAISGRGNDEQFF. DNA for the CDR3: TGTGCCATCAGTGGCAGGGGGAACGATGAGCAGTTCTTC.

A few counts support this clonotype. The gene calls are TRBV29-1 and TRBJ2-7; TRBD2 matches at 12 bases. CDR3 length: 13 amino acids. V lost 7 bases, J lost 7 bases, and 8 bases stayed unmatched. Germline loops: CDR1 SQVTM, CDR2 ANQGSEA. The CDR3 bases are TGCAGCGGTGGACTAGCGGGACGGGAGGAGCAGTACTTC. Its translation is CSGGLAGREEQYF.

The V and J genes are TRBV5-4 and TRBJ2-5; 13 bases line up with TRBD2. The CDR3 is made up of 16 amino acids. After removal of 4 bases from V and 5 bases from J, the junction contained 8 bases not matched to a gene. Germline V gene data show CDR1 as SGHNT and CDR2 as YYREEE (reference sequence). CDR3 loop: CASSPTSGRAGETQYF. The CDR3 DNA reads as TGTGCCAGCAGCCCTACTAGCGGGAGGGCCGGTGAGACCCAGTACTTC. Full variable domain (remainder filled in from reference TRBV5-4 and TRBJ2-5): ETGVTQSPTHLIKTRGQQVTLRCSSQSGHNTVSWYQQALGQGPQFIFQYYREEENGRGNFPPRFSGLQFPNYSSELNVNALELDDSALYLCASSPTSGRAGETQYFGPGTRLLVL.

The rearrangement joins TRBV5-1 to TRBJ2-1, with D maybe TRBD1 (6 bases). Per germline, CDR1 SGHRS and CDR2 YFSETQ. The CDR3 contains 16 residues. Trimming removed 3 bases at V and 5 bases at J, with 18 bases between. This chain's CDR3 is CASSSTWGRGNNEQFF. Written as DNA, the CDR3 is TGCGCCAGCAGCTCGACCTGGGGGCGTGGAAACAATGAGCAGTTCTTC.

The chain carries TRBV20-1 and TRBJ2-3; 10 bases map to TRBD2. The CDR3 loop spans 16 amino acids. Germline V gene sequence: CDR1 DFQATT, CDR2 SNEGSKA (reference sequence). V shed 6 bases and J 2 bases; nucleotides not matched to a gene: 11. CDR3 protein: CSAGGPSGSNTDTQYF. The CDR3 DNA reads TGCAGTGCGGGAGGTCCTAGCGGGAGTAACACAGATACGCAGTATTTT.

The chain recombines TRBV20-1 with TRBJ2-5; 11 bases line up with TRBD2. The CDR3 loop spans 15 amino acids. The V gene end was trimmed by 3 bases and the J gene end by 8 bases; junction bases not matched to a gene: 11. Germline lookup yields CDR1 DFQATT and CDR2 SNEGSKA (reference sequence). CDR3 region: CSARVSGRARGTQYF. CDR3 coding DNA: TGCAGTGCTAGGGTTAGCGGGAGGGCCCGGGGCACCCAGTACTTC.